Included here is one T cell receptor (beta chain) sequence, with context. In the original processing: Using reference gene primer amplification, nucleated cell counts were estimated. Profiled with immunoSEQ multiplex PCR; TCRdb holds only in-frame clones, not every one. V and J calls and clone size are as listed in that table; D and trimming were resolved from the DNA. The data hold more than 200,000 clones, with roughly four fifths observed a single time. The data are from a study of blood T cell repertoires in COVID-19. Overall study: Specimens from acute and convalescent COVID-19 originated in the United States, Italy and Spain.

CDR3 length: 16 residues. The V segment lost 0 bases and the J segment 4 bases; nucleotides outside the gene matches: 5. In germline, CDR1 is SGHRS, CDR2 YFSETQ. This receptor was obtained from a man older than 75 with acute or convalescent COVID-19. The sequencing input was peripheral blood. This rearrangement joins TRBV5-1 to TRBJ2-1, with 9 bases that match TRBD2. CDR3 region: CASSLVAGGVYNEQFF. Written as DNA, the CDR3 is TGCGCCAGCAGCTTGGTGGCGGGAGGGGTTTACAATGAGCAGTTCTTC. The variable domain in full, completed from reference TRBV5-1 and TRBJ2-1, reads KAGVTQTPRYLIKTRGQQVTLSCSPISGHRSVSWYQQTPGQGLQFLFEYFSETQRNKGNFPGRFSGRQFSNSRSEMNVSTLELGDSALYLCASSLVAGGVYNEQFFGPGTRLTVL.